This T cell receptor beta chain was obtained from a study of human T cells and chemical hapten exposure. The germline gives CDR1 KGHSH, CDR2 LQKENI. V was pared by 3 bases and J by 0 bases, with 12 bases between. The CDR3 length is 16 residues. This sample's time point: patch test 2, 6 weeks after DPC sensitization. Documented treatment: therapeutic diphenylcyclopropenone sensitization with weekly scalp DPC. People who gave samples had alopecia, were 18 to 70 years old, and were suitable for DPC. This clonotype turned up a few times. TCRdb re-analysed the RACE reads in MiXCR, keeping a single row per CDR3 protein. Of about 380,000 distinct CDR3 sequences detected, under 6.5% appear once; the ten largest clones hold 5% to 6%.

The receptor was derived from a woman between 18 and 29 years old with alopecia areata. Some clones in this sample may be carry-over from other donors' samples. This sample comprised whole blood, obtained in connection with sensitization to the hapten diphenylcyclopropenone (DPC). This rearrangement joins TRBV18 to TRBJ1-3, with a weak D call TRBD1 (5 bases). In DNA, the CDR3 is TGTGCCAGCTCACCGGCAGGGATCTTCTCTGGAAACACCATATATTTT. This translates into CASSPAGIFSGNTIYF.